This TCR beta chain was observed in a study of cytomegalovirus exposure and HLA in healthy donors. Across the study: Earlier, roughly 180 million T cells were analyzed, and around 100 million unique TCR beta sequences were found among them. Study results and limitations: Information on immune exposure was restricted to one variable (CMV serostatus).

Both 60 Vbeta primers and 13 Jbeta primers went into the PCR. Only in-frame clones appear in the TCRdb table, and some are missing; sequencing was by immunoSEQ multiplex PCR. In the table there are about 180,000 clones, more than 65% of which are singletons. Of note for this clone: The target antigen is unknown.

Deletions cut 5 bases from V and 9 bases from J, with 17 bases between. CDR1 is SGHTA, CDR2 FQGNSA, per germline. There are 13 residues in the CDR3. Though probably carrying unrecorded immune exposures, donors were nominally healthy at sampling. The chain recombines TRBV7-2 with TRBJ2-7; D possibly corresponds to TRBD2 (6 bases). The sequence came from a woman in her forties or fifties in good health and CMV-seronegative. Sequences were obtained from PBMCs. The CDR3 DNA is TGTGCCAGCAGCGGGCCGGGAGACTCCGGGCAGTACTTC. Translation gives CASSGPGDSGQYF.